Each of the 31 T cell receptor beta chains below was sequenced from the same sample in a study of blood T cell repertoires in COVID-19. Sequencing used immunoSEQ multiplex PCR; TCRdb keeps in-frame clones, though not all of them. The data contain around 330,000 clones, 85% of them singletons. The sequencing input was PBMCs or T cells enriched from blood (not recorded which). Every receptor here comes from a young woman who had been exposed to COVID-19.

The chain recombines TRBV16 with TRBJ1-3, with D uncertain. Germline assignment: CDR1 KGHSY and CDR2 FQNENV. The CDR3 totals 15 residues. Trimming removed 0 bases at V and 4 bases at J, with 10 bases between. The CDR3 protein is CASSQSTGRGNTIYF. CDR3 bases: TGTGCCAGCAGCCAATCAACGGGAAGAGGAAACACCATATATTTT.

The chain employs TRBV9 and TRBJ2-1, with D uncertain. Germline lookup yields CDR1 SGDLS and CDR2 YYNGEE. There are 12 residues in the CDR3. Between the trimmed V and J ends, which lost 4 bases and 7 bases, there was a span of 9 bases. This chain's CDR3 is CASSPIRNEQFF. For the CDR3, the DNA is TGTGCCAGCAGCCCAATCCGGAATGAGCAGTTCTTC.

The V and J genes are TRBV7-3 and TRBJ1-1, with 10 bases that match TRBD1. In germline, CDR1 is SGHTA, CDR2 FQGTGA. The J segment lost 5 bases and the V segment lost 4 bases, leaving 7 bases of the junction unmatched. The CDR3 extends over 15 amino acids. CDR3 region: CASSSGGQGITEAFF. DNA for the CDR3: TGTGCCAGCAGCTCCGGGGGACAGGGGATTACTGAAGCTTTCTTT.

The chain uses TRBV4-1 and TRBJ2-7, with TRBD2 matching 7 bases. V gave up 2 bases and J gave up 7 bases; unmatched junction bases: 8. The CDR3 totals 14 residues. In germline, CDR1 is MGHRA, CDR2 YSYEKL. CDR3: CASSQRWREGEQYF. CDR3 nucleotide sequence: TGCGCCAGCAGCCAAAGGTGGAGGGAGGGAGAGCAGTACTTC.

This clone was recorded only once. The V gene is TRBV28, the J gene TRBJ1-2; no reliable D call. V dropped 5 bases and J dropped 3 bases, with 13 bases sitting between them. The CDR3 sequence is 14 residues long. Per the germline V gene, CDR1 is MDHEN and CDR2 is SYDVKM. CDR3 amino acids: CASSDDSGYYGYTF. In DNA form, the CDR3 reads TGTGCCAGCAGTGATGATAGCGGATACTATGGCTACACCTTC.

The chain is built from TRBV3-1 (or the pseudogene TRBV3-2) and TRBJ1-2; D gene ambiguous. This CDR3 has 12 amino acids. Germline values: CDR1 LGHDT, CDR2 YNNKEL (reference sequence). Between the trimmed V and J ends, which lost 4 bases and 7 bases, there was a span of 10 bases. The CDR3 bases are TGTGCCAGCAGCCCCCGGGAGGGTGGCTACACCTTC. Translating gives CASSPREGGYTF.

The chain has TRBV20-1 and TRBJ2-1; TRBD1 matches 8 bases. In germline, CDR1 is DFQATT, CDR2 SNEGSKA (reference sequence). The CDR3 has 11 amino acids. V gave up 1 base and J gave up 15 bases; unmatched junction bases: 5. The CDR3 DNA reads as TGCAGTGCTAGAGTATCCGACAGGGGGTTCTTC. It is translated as CSARVSDRGFF.

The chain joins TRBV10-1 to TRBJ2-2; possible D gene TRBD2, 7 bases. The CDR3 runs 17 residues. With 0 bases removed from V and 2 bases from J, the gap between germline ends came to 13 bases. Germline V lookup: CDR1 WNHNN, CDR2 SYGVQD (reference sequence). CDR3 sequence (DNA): TGCGCCAGCAGTGAGTCTGGCGGGGGCCCTAACACCGGGGAGCTGTTTTTT. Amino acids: CASSESGGGPNTGELFF.

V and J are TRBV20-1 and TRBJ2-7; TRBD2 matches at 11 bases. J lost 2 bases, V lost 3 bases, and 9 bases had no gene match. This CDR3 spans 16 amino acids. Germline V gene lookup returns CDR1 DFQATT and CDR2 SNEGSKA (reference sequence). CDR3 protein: CSASGLAGGETYEQYF. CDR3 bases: TGCAGTGCTAGTGGCCTAGCGGGGGGCGAAACCTACGAGCAGTACTTC.

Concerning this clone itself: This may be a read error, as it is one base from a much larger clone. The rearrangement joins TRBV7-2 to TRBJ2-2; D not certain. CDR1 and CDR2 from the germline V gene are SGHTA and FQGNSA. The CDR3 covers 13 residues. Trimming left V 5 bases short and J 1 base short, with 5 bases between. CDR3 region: CASSRQNTGELFF. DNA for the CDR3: TGTGCCAGCAGCAGACAGAACACCGGGGAGCTGTTTTTT.

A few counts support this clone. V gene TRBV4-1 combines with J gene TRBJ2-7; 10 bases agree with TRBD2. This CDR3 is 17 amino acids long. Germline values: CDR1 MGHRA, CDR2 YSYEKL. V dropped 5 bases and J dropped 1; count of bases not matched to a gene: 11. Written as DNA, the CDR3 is TGCGCCAGCAGCTTGGGACTAGCGAATATCAATTCCTACGAGCAGTACTTC. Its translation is CASSLGLANINSYEQYF.

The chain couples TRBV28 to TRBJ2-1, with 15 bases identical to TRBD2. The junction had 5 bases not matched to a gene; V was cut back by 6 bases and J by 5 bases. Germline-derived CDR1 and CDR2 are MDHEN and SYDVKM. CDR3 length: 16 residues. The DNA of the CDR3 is TGTGCCAGCAGACCCGGGACTAGCGGGGGGAACAATGAGCAGTTCTTC. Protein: CASRPGTSGGNNEQFF.

CDR3 amino acids: CASSLGGTVLATNEKLFF. In DNA form, the CDR3 reads TGTGCCAGCAGCTTAGGGGGGACAGTTCTTGCCACTAATGAAAAACTGTTTTTT. The V and J genes are TRBV11-2 and TRBJ1-4; 7 positions match TRBD1. The V segment lost 1 base and the J segment 2 bases; nucleotides outside the gene matches: 10. This CDR3 has 18 residues. Per the germline V gene, CDR1 is SGHAT and CDR2 is FQNNGV.

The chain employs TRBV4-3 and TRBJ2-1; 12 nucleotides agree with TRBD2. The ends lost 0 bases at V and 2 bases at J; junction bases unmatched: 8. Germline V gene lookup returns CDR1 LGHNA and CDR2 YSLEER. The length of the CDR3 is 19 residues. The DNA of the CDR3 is TGCGCCAGCAGCCAAGACCAGACTAGCGGGGGAGGGGCCTACAATGAGCAGTTCTTC. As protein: CASSQDQTSGGGAYNEQFF.

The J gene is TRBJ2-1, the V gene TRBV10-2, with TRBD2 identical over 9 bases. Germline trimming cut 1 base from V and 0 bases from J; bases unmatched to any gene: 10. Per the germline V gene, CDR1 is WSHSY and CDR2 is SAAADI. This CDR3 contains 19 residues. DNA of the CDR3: TGCGCCAGCAGTGAGTTAGCGGGGGTTAGTCGGAGCTCCTACAATGAGCAGTTCTTC. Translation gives CASSELAGVSRSSYNEQFF.

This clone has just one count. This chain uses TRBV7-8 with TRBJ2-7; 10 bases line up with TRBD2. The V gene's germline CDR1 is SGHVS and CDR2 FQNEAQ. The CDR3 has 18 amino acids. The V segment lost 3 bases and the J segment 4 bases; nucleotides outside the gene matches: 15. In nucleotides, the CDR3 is TGTGCCAGCAGCTTCATCGGGAGGTCTAGCGGGAGTTTATACGAGCAGTACTTC. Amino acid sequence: CASSFIGRSSGSLYEQYF.

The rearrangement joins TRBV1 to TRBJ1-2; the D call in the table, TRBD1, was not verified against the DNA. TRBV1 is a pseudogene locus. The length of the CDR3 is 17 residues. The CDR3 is CTSSQGLDTNLNYGYTF. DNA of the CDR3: TGCACCAGCAGCCAAGGGTTAGACACCAACCTTAACTATGGCTACACCTTC.

The CDR3 DNA reads TGTGCCAGCAGCTCCGGGACAGCGCCCTATAATTCACCCCTCCACTTT. The encoded protein is CASSSGTAPYNSPLHF. The V call is TRBV7-6, the J call TRBJ1-6; 7 bases agree with TRBD1. The CDR3 runs to 16 residues. The germline gives CDR1 SGHVS, CDR2 FNYEAQ. V shed 4 bases and J 2 bases; nucleotides not matched to a gene: 5. The entire variable domain, with the rest obtained from reference TRBV7-6 and TRBJ1-6, is as follows: GAGVSQSPRYKVTKRGQDVALRCDPISGHVSLYWYRQALGQGPEFLTYFNYEAQQDKSGLPNDRFSAERPEGSISTLTIQRTEQRDSAMYRCASSSGTAPYNSPLHFGNGTRLTVT.

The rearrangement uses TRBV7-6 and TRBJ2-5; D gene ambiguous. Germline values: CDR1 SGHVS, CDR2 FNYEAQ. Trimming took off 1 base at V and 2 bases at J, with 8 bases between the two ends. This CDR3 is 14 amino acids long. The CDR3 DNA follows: TGTGCCAGCAGCTTAGGTGGCGGTCAAGAGACCCAGTACTTC. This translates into CASSLGGGQETQYF.

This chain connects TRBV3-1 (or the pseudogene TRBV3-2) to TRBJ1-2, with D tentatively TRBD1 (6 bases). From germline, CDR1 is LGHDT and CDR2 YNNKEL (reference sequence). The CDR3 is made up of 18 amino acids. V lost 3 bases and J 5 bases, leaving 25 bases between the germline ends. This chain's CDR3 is CASSQGRRGQTEFYGYTF. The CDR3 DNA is TGTGCCAGCAGCCAGGGAAGGAGAGGACAGACCGAGTTTTATGGCTACACCTTC.

DNA of the CDR3: TGTGCCAGCAGGATCGGACAGGAGAATAATTCACCCCTCCACTTT. Encoded protein: CASRIGQENNSPLHF. J is TRBJ1-6 and V is TRBV6-5; 7 bases agree with TRBD1. Germline V gene data show CDR1 as MNHEY and CDR2 as SVGAGI. This CDR3 region has 15 residues. Trimming at V came to 6 bases and at J to 5 bases, leaving 7 bases not matched to a gene.

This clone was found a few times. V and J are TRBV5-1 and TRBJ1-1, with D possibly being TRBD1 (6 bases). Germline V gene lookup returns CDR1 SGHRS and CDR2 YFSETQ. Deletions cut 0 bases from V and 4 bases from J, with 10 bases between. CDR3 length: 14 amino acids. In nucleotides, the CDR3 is TGCGCCAGCAGCTTGGCATTAGGGGGCACTGAAGCTTTCTTT. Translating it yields CASSLALGGTEAFF.

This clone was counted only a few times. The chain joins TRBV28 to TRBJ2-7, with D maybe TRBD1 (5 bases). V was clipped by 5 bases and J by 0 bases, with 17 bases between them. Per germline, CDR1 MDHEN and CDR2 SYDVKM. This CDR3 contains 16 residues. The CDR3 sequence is CASSPAPTEISYEQYF. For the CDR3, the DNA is TGTGCCAGCAGTCCTGCCCCGACAGAAATCTCCTACGAGCAGTACTTC.

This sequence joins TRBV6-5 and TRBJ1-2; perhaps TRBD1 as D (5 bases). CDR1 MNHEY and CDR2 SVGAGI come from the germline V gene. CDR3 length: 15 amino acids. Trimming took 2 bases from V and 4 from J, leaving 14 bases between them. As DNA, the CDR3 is TGTGCCAGCAGTTACCCGGGGGGGGACTTCTATGGCTACACCTTC. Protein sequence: CASSYPGGDFYGYTF.

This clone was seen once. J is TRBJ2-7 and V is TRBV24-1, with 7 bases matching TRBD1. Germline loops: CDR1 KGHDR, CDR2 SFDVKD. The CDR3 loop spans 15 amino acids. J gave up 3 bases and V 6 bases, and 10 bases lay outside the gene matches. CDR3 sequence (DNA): TGTGCCACCAGTAGCACAGGGGCGAAGCACTACGAGCAGTACTTC. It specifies CATSSTGAKHYEQYF.

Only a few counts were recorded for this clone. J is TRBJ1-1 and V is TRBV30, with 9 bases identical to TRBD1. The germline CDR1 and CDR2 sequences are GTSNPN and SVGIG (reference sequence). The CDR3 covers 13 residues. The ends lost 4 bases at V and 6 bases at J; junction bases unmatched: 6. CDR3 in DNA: TGTGCCTGGACCCTGGGACAGGGAGCTGAAGCTTTCTTT. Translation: CAWTLGQGAEAFF. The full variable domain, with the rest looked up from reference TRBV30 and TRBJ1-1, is SQTIHQWPATLVQPVGSPLSLECTVEGTSNPNLYWYRQAAGRGLQLLFYSVGIGQISSEVPQNLSASRPQDRQFILSSKKLLLSDSGFYLCAWTLGQGAEAFFGQGTRLTVV.

CDR3 nucleotide sequence: TGTGCCAGCAGCGTCTCGCGGAACACCGGGGAGCTGTTTTTT. Amino acids: CASSVSRNTGELFF. The chain uses TRBV9 and TRBJ2-2; D not resolved. Trimming shortened V by 2 bases and J by 1 base, and 6 bases separated the two germline ends. This CDR3 has 14 residues. Looked up from germline, CDR1 is SGDLS and CDR2 is YYNGEE.

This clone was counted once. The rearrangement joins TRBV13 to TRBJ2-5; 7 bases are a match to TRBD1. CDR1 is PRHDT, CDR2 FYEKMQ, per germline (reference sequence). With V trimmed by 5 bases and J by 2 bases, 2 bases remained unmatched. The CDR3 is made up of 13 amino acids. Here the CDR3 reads CASSRGQQETQYF. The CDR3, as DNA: TGTGCCAGCAGCAGGGGGCAGCAAGAGACCCAGTACTTC.

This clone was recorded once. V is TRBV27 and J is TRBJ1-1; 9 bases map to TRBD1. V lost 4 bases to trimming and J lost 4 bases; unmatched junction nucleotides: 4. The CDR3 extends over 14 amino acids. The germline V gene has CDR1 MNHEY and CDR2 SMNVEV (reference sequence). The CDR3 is CASSWTGVATEAFF. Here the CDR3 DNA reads TGTGCCAGCAGTTGGACAGGGGTGGCCACTGAAGCTTTCTTT.

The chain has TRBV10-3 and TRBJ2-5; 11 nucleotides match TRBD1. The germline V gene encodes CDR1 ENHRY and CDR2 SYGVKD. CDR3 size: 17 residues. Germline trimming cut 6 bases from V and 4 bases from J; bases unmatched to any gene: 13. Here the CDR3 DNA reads TGTGCCATCAGGCACACCATTGGGACAGGGGGGGGAGAGACCCAGTACTTC. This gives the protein CAIRHTIGTGGGETQYF.

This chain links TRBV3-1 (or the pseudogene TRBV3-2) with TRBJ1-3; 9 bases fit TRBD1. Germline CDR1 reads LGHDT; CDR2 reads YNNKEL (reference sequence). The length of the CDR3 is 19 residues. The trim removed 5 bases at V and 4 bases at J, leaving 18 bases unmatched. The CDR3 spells CASSEPGQGHNPSGNTIYF. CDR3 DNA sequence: TGTGCCAGCAGCGAACCGGGACAGGGTCACAATCCTTCCGGAAACACCATATATTTT.